The 19 T cell receptor gamma chains reported below all come from one sample, sequenced in a study of Vδ1+ human thymocytes. Findings and limits, study-wide: Highly polyclonal TRG and TRD repertoires with Gaussian CDR3 length distributions appeared in thymus.

Their antigens remain unidentified. Sequences come from RNA converted to cDNA by reverse transcription. Pooled V-gene forward primers with one constant-region reverse primer generated the CDR3 amplicons by multiplex PCR. TCRdb called clones from the multiplex PCR reads again using CATT. In the table there are more than 25,000 gamma-chain clones, around a fifth of which are singletons. The sample taken for sequencing was Vdelta1+ gamma-delta thymocytes from the thymus. The sample's subset: FACS-sorted CD3+ TCRalphabeta- TCRVdelta1+ TCRVdelta2- thymocytes. These receptors all stem from a boy under two years old who had congenital heart surgery.

The chain is built from TRGV2 and TRGJ1 or TRGJ2. V gave up 0 bases and J gave up 3 bases; unmatched junction bases: 8. The CDR3 has 15 residues. Germline-derived CDR1 and CDR2 are EGSNGY and YDSYNSKV. In DNA form, the CDR3 reads TGTGCCACCTGGGACGGGGGCGGGATTTATTATAAGAAACTCTTT. It codes for CATWDGGGIYYKKLF.

This clone appeared a few times. The sample holds other DNA sequences that translate to the same CDR3. This chain links TRGV5 with TRGJ1 or TRGJ2. CDR3 size: 14 residues. J lost 4 bases, V lost 0 bases, and 6 bases had no gene match. Per germline, CDR1 VINAFY and CDR2 YDVSNSKD. The DNA of the CDR3 is TGTGCCACCTGGGACAGGCTTCGGTATTATAAGAAACTCTTT. It is translated as CATWDRLRYYKKLF.

As concerns this clone: The sample carries other DNA sequences with the same CDR3. J is TRGJ1 or TRGJ2 and V is TRGV4. The CDR3 sequence is 14 residues long. V lost 1 base, J lost 4 bases, and 7 bases stayed unmatched. Germline values: CDR1 EGSTGY, CDR2 YDSYTSSV. CDR3 in amino acids: CATWDGRGYYKKLF. CDR3 bases: TGTGCCACCTGGGATGGAAGGGGATATTATAAGAAACTCTTT.

The chain carries TRGV4 and TRGJ1 or TRGJ2. Per the germline V gene, CDR1 is EGSTGY and CDR2 is YDSYTSSV. The CDR3 is made up of 15 amino acids. V lost 0 bases, J lost 4 bases, and 9 bases stayed unmatched. The CDR3 nucleotides read TGTGCCACCTGGGATGGGCGTTTGAGGTATTATAAGAAACTCTTT. Translation gives CATWDGRLRYYKKLF.

This rearrangement joins TRGV9 to TRGJP. This CDR3 has 15 residues. Trimming cost V 9 bases and J 9 bases; bases outside gene matches: 11. Germline loops: CDR1 GITISATS, CDR2 ISYDGTV (reference sequence). CDR3 sequence: CALIVPRLGKKIKVF. DNA for the CDR3: TGTGCCTTGATCGTTCCCCGGTTGGGCAAAAAAATCAAGGTATTT.

This clone appeared a few times. The same CDR3 can be traced to other DNA sequences in this sample. V gene TRGV2 combines with J gene TRGJ1 or TRGJ2. CDR3 length: 12 amino acids. Germline-derived CDR1 and CDR2 are EGSNGY and YDSYNSKV. V dropped 0 bases and J dropped 9; count of bases not matched to a gene: 5. The CDR3 region is CATWDGRRKKLF. Here the CDR3 DNA reads TGTGCCACCTGGGACGGGCGGCGTAAGAAACTCTTT.

About this clone itself: Other DNA variants within this sample encode the same CDR3. The chain joins TRGV9 to TRGJ1 or TRGJ2. Trimming took 4 bases from V and 7 from J; bases not matched to a gene: 4. Germline CDR1 and CDR2: GITISATS and ISYDGTV (reference sequence). The CDR3 covers 11 residues. The CDR3 protein is CALWDRYKKLF. Here the CDR3 DNA reads TGTGCCTTGTGGGATCGGTATAAGAAACTCTTT.

Judged by abundance, this clone is medium-sized (0.01 to 0.1%). Other DNA sequences of this sample code for an identical CDR3. The V call is TRGV9, the J call TRGJ1 or TRGJ2. Trimming cost V 1 base and J 1 base; bases outside gene matches: 1. Germline lookup yields CDR1 GITISATS and CDR2 ISYDGTV (reference sequence). This CDR3 comprises 13 residues. CDR3 nucleotides: TGTGCCTTGTGGGAGGTTAATTATTATAAGAAACTCTTT. Its translation: CALWEVNYYKKLF.

The chain is built from TRGV9 and TRGJ1 or TRGJ2. From germline, CDR1 is GITISATS and CDR2 ISYDGTV (reference sequence). This CDR3 is built from 12 residues. With 3 bases clipped from V and 5 bases from J, the junction kept 4 bases outside the gene matches. The CDR3 protein is CALWEQNYKKLF. The CDR3 DNA is TGTGCCTTGTGGGAGCAGAATTATAAGAAACTCTTT.

This clone came up a few times. The junction does not match germline at one end; this may be a read error. The chain joins TRGV9 to TRGJ1 or TRGJ2. The CDR3 spans 13 residues. Per the germline V gene, CDR1 is GITISATS and CDR2 is ISYDGTV (reference sequence). CDR3 amino acids: CASWEVLGYKKLF. As DNA, the CDR3 is TGTGCCTCGTGGGAGGTGCTGGGCTATAAGAAACTCTTT.

The genes are TRGV4 and TRGJ1 or TRGJ2. CDR3 length: 14 amino acids. The V segment lost 2 bases and the J segment 5 bases; nucleotides outside the gene matches: 9. CDR1 is EGSTGY and CDR2 is YDSYTSSV in the germline V gene. The CDR3 nucleotides are TGTGCCACCTGGGATGATTGCCGGGATTATAAGAAACTCTTT. Its translation: CATWDDCRDYKKLF.

This clone appeared a few times. In the same sample, other DNA sequences code for this CDR3. This chain joins TRGV4 and TRGJ1 or TRGJ2. The ends lost 1 base at V and 7 bases at J; junction bases unmatched: 4. This CDR3 spans 12 amino acids. Germline V gene data show CDR1 as EGSTGY and CDR2 as YDSYTSSV. The CDR3 region has the DNA TGTGCCACCTGGGATGGAGACTATAAGAAACTCTTT. Translation: CATWDGDYKKLF.

This clone was observed a few times. V is TRGV5 and J is TRGJ1 or TRGJ2. Germline V gene lookup returns CDR1 VINAFY and CDR2 YDVSNSKD. The CDR3 has 12 residues. V gave up 4 bases and J gave up 5 bases; unmatched junction bases: 5. The CDR3 nucleotides read TGTGCCACCTGGGAGCCGAATTATAAGAAACTCTTT. As protein: CATWEPNYKKLF.

Points on this clone: A junction end diverges from the germline sequence, so it may reflect a read error. Other DNA sequences in this specimen translate into the identical CDR3. The chain joins TRGV2 to TRGJP2. The CDR3 is 16 amino acids. Germline CDR1 EGSNGY, CDR2 YDSYNSKV. In DNA, the CDR3 is TGTGCCACCTGGGACGGGCCGGGTAGTAGCGATTGGATCAAGACGTTT. As protein: CATWDGPGSSDWIKTF.

A few counts support this clone. At the DNA level, this CDR3 is encoded by other sequences in the same sample as well. The chain uses TRGV8 and TRGJ1 or TRGJ2. From germline, CDR1 is VENAVY and CDR2 YDSYNSRV. The CDR3 runs 12 residues. V dropped 2 bases and J dropped 6; count of bases not matched to a gene: 4. The CDR3 loop reads CATWDTGYKKLF. The CDR3 DNA reads as TGTGCCACCTGGGATACGGGTTATAAGAAACTCTTT.

This clone has more than one count but fewer than ten. The rearrangement uses TRGV4 and TRGJ1 or TRGJ2. V shed 4 bases, J shed 9 bases, and the junction held 9 bases outside the gene matches. CDR1 EGSTGY and CDR2 YDSYTSSV come from the germline V gene. This CDR3 has 12 amino acids. CDR3 in amino acids: CATWDGLSKKLF. Written as DNA, the CDR3 is TGTGCCACCTGGGACGGGCTCAGTAAGAAACTCTTT.

The gene calls are TRGV4 and TRGJ1 or TRGJ2. J gave up 0 bases and V 0 bases, and 5 bases lay outside the gene matches. The CDR3 loop spans 15 amino acids. CDR1 and CDR2 (germline): EGSTGY, YDSYTSSV. CDR3 nucleotides: TGTGCCACCTGGGATGGGTCTAAGAATTATTATAAGAAACTCTTT. This codes for CATWDGSKNYYKKLF.

There are a few counts of this clone. The identical CDR3 is also encoded by other nucleotide sequences in the sample. The V gene is TRGV2, the J gene TRGJ1 or TRGJ2. This CDR3 spans 13 amino acids. Germline CDR1 EGSNGY, CDR2 YDSYNSKV. With 0 bases clipped from V and 7 bases from J, the junction kept 6 bases outside the gene matches. CDR3 bases: TGTGCCACCTGGGACGGGCGGAACTATAAGAAACTCTTT. It specifies CATWDGRNYKKLF.

This clone was seen a handful of times. The gene calls are TRGV9 and TRGJ1 or TRGJ2. Looked up from germline, CDR1 is GITISATS and CDR2 is ISYDGTV (reference sequence). This CDR3 contains 11 residues. With 3 bases clipped from V and 10 bases from J, the junction kept 6 bases outside the gene matches. Here the CDR3 reads CALWERGKKLF. CDR3 sequence (DNA): TGTGCCTTGTGGGAGCGGGGGAAGAAACTCTTT.